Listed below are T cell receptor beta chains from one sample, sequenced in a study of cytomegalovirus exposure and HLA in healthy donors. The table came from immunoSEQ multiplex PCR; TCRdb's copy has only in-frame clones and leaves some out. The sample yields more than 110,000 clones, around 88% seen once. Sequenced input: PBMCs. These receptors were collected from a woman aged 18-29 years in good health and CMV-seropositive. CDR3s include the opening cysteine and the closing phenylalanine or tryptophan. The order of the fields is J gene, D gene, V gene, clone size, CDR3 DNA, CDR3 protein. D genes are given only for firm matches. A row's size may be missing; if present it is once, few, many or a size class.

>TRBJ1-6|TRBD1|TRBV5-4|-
TGTGCCAGCAGCTCGCGGCAGGGGGGTGGTAATTCACCCCTCCACTTT
CASSSRQGGGNSPLHF
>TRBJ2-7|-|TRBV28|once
TGTGCCATCCAGGGGTCCCCCTACGAGCAGTACTTC
CAIQGSPYEQYF
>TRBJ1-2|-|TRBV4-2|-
TGTGCCAGCAGCCAAGGGGGAGCAGGGGCCGCTCTCGGCTACACCTTC
CASSQGGAGAALGYTF
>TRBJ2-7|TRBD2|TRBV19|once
TGTGCCAGTAATTCAGGACTAGCGGCCTACGAGCAGTACTTC
CASNSGLAAYEQYF
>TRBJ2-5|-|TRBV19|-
TGTGCCAGTAGCCCAGGGGTACAAGAGACCCAGTACTTC
CASSPGVQETQYF
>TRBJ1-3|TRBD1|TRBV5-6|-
TGTGCCAGCAGCTTGCCAACAGGGGGCAGTGGAAACACCATATATTTT
CASSLPTGGSGNTIYF
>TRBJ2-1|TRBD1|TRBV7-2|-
TGTGCCAGCAGCGCCGGGACAGGGGTCTCGTTCTTC
CASSAGTGVSFF
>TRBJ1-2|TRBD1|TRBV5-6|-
TGTGCCAGCAGCACCCCGGGGACAGGGGAGGACAACTATGGCTACACCTTC
CASSTPGTGEDNYGYTF
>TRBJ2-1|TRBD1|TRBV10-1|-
TGCGCCAGCAGTACGGGACAGGGAGACAATGAGCAGTTCTTC
CASSTGQGDNEQFF
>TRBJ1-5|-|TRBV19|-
TGTGCCAGTAGTCCGAGGCCCAATCAGCCCCAGCATTTT
CASSPRPNQPQHF
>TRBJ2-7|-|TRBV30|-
TGTGCCTGGAGTGTACGCGGCAGGGGATACGAGCAGTACTTC
CAWSVRGRGYEQYF
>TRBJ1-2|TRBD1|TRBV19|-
TGTGCCAGTAGTATAGCAACCCTTGGACAGGCGTCTTACTATGGCTACACCTTC
CASSIATLGQASYYGYTF
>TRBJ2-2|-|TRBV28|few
TGTGCCAGCAGTTTTTCCTGGACTGGCACCGGGGAGCTGTTTTTT
CASSFSWTGTGELFF
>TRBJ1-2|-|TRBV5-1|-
TGCGCCAGCAGCGTATACAGGGATGGCTACACCTTC
CASSVYRDGYTF
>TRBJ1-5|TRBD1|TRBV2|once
TGTGCCAGCACGACAGGGGATAGCAATCAGCCCCAGCATTTT
CASTTGDSNQPQHF
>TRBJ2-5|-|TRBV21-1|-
TGTGCCAGCAGCAAAGGGACTAGCGGGAGGGTCGAGACCCAGTACTTC
CASSKGTSGRVETQYF
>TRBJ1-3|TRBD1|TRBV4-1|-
TGCGCCAGCAGCCAAGATCCCGGGACAGTCCCAGGAAACACCATATATTTT
CASSQDPGTVPGNTIYF
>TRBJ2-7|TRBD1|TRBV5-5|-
TGTGCCAGCAGCCCAGGACAGGCTTCCTACGAGCAGTACTTC
CASSPGQASYEQYF
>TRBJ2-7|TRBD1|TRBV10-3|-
TGTGCCATCAGTGATCCCGGGACAGGGCCCTACGAGCAGTACTTC
CAISDPGTGPYEQYF
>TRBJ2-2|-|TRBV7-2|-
TGTGCCAGCAGCTTACGTCAGGGCCCCGGGGAGCTGTTTTTT
CASSLRQGPGELFF
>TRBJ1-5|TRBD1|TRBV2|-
TGTGCCAGCAGCGAGCTTTCAGGGGGCCAGCCCCAGCATTTT
CASSELSGGQPQHF
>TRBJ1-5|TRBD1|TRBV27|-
TGTGCCAGCAGTTTAAAGGACAGGGTGGACCAGCCCCAGCATTTT
CASSLKDRVDQPQHF
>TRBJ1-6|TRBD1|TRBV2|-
TGTGCCAGCAGTGAATCCCCAGGGGGTTCTTCACCCCTCCACTTT
CASSESPGGSSPLHF
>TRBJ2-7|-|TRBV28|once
TGTGCCAGCAGTTTGGGCCAATCCTACGAGCAGTACTTC
CASSLGQSYEQYF
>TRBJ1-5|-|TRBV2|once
TGTGCCAGCAGTGACCTGTTAAGCAATCAGCCCCAGCATTTT
CASSDLLSNQPQHF
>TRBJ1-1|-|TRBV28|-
TGTGCCACCAAGAACACTGAAGCTTTCTTT
CATKNTEAFF
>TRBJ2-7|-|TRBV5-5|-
TGTGCCAGCAGCTTGGGGACAGCCTCCTACGAGCAGTACTTC
CASSLGTASYEQYF
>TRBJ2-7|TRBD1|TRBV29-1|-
TGCAGCGCGTACAGGGGCCACGAGCAGTACTTC
CSAYRGHEQYF
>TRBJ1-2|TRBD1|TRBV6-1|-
TGTGCCAGCAGTGAACGGGACAGGGTCTCCACCTTC
CASSERDRVSTF
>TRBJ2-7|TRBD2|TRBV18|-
TGTGCCAGCTCACCGGGACTAGCTTTTATATACGAGCAGTACTTC
CASSPGLAFIYEQYF
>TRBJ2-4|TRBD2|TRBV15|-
TGTGCCACCAGCTGGGAGGGCTATAACATTCAGTACTTC
CATSWEGYNIQYF
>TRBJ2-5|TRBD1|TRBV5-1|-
TGCGCCAGCAGCCCGGGACAGGGAACGGAGACCCAGTACTTC
CASSPGQGTETQYF
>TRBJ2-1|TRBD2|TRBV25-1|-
TGTGCCAGCCTGGGACTAGCGGGAGAGCAGTTCTTC
CASLGLAGEQFF
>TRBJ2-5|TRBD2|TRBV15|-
TGTGCCACCTCCGGGACTAGCGGGGGCCCGGGTATCCAGTACTTC
CATSGTSGGPGIQYF
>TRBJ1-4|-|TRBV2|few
TGTGCCAGCTCTGCCAGGGAGGGGGGCGAAAAACTGTTTTTT
CASSAREGGEKLFF
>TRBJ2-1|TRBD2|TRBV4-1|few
TGCGCCAGCAGCAAAGGACTAGCGGGGGTTGAGCAGTTCTTC
CASSKGLAGVEQFF
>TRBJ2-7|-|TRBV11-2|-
TGTGCCAGCAGCTCTATTGACTACGAGCAGTACTTC
CASSSIDYEQYF
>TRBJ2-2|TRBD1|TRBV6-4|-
TGTGCCAGCAGTGACGCCCCCGGGACAGCGACCGGGGAGCTGTTTTTT
CASSDAPGTATGELFF
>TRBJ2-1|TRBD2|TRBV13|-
TGTGCCAGCAGCGCATTCCGACTAGCGGGGGCCCCCTCCGGTGAGCAGTTCTTC
CASSAFRLAGAPSGEQFF
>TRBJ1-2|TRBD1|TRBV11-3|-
TGTGCCAGCAGCTTAGACAGGGGGGACAGGAGACGTTGCGGCTACACCTTC
CASSLDRGDRRRCGYTF
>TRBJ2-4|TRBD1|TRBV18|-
TGTGCCAGCTCACCACCGGGACAGGGCGCAAACATTCAGTACTTC
CASSPPGQGANIQYF
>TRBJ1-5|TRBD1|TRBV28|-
TGTGCCAGCAGACCCAGGACAGGGGGCGTCCAGCCCCAGCATTTT
CASRPRTGGVQPQHF
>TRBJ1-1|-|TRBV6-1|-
TGTGCCAGCAGTGAAATGACAGGTTTTCGGCGCTCTCCGGAAGCTTTCTTT
CASSEMTGFRRSPEAFF
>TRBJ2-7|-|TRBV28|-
TGTGCCAGCAGTCTCCCCCGGACAGTAGACTACGAGCAGTACTTC
CASSLPRTVDYEQYF
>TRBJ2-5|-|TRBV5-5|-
TGTGCCAGCAGCAGGACCCAGGGGGGTGAGACCCAGTACTTC
CASSRTQGGETQYF
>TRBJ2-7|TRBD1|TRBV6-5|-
TGTGCCAGCAGTGCCACAGGGGTGAGAGGCTACGAGCAGTACTTC
CASSATGVRGYEQYF
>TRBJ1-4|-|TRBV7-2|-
TGTGCCACGGCGGGGGCCACTAATGAAAAACTGTTTTTT
CATAGATNEKLFF
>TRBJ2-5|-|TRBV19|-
TGTGCCAGTAGTATTCGCCGCGGGAAGGAGACCCAGTACTTC
CASSIRRGKETQYF
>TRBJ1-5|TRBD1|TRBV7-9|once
TGTGCCAGCAGCCGAACGACAGGGGGGGGCAATCAGCCCCAGCATTTT
CASSRTTGGGNQPQHF
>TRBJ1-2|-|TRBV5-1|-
TGCGCCAGCAGCTTGGGACGGCGGCCCGAGTATGGCTACACCTTC
CASSLGRRPEYGYTF
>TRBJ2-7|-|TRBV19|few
TGTGCCAGTAGTTCGCGGGGCCCGCCCTACGAGCAGTACTTC
CASSSRGPPYEQYF